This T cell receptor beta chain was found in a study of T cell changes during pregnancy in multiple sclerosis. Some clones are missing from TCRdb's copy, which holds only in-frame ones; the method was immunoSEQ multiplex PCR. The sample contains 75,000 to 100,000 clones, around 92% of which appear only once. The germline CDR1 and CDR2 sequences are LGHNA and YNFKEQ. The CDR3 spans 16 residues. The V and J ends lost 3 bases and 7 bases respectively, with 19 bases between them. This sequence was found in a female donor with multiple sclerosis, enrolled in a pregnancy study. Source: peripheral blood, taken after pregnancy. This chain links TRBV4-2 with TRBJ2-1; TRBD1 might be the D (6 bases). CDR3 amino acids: CASSQMGHLKENEQFF. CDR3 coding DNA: TGTGCCAGCAGCCAGATGGGACACCTGAAGGAAAATGAGCAGTTCTTC.